Listed below are T cell receptor beta chains from one sample, sequenced in a study of monozygotic twins with inflammatory bowel disease. TCRdb reanalyzed the 5' RACE reads, giving one entry per CDR3 protein sequence and no DNA. The listing contains approximately 420,000 distinct CDR3 sequences. Sequenced material: blood. The source of these receptors is a human donor with ulcerative colitis or Crohn's disease, or a healthy co-twin of an affected twin (not recorded which). CDR3s include the opening cysteine and the closing phenylalanine or tryptophan.

13	TRBV12-3/TRBV12-4	TRBJ1-1	CASSLTGGYEAFF
18	TRBV5-1	TRBJ2-2	CASSTDLGSLVNTGELFF
15	TRBV7-2	TRBJ1-4	CASSAQQGATEKLFF
14	TRBV18	TRBJ1-1	CASSADSQNTEAFF
16	TRBV4-3	TRBJ2-2	CASSQTSGANTGELFF
15	TRBV5-1	TRBJ2-5	CASSFAFRGQETQYF
14	TRBV7-9	TRBJ1-1	CASSLSLLDTEAFF
12	TRBV28	TRBJ1-2	CASSLEHYGYTF
13	TRBV4-2	TRBJ2-1	CASSGLAVPEQFF
14	TRBV7-9	TRBJ2-7	CASSLRYSGDEQYF
12	TRBV18	TRBJ2-3	CASSPNTDTQYF
14	TRBV20-1	TRBJ1-2	CSAPVLSGGYGYTF
17	TRBV6-2/TRBV6-3	TRBJ1-2	CASSYPSDRKVYYGYTF
18	TRBV28	TRBJ2-7	CAIRTASGQGGRGDEQYF
14	TRBV7-2	TRBJ2-7	CASSTEGLSYEQYF
17	TRBV7-6	TRBJ1-3	CASSLEQQGSSGNTIYF
15	TRBV5-1	TRBJ2-1	CASSLDGRTVAEQFF
16	TRBV5-1	TRBJ2-1	CASSLDGGGGFGEQFF
17	TRBV2	TRBJ2-5	CASSVQDRGREGETQYF
13	TRBV7-2	TRBJ2-5	CASSLILAETQYF
16	TRBV20-1	TRBJ1-5	CSAYKQGFGSNQPQHF
15	TRBV3-1	TRBJ1-2	CASSHPSGGGEGYTF
17	TRBV27	TRBJ2-1	CASSPTLAGGPGNEQFF
12	TRBV4-1	TRBJ1-1	CASSAGGTEAFF
14	TRBV5-1	TRBJ2-5	CASSPSAGQETQYF
17	TRBV20-1	TRBJ2-3	CSASGLAGASVADTQYF
18	TRBV28	TRBJ2-1	CASSYGTTGLDPYNEQFF
13	TRBV20-1	TRBJ2-7	CSAVPPGNYEQYF
14	TRBV6-1	TRBJ1-5	CASRARGSNQPQHF
14	TRBV5-4	TRBJ1-1	CASSLSGIQYAAFF
14	TRBV6-6	TRBJ2-7	CASSLTLAGAEQYF
17	TRBV15	TRBJ1-1	CATSAGDKGHMNTEAFF
16	TRBV20-1	TRBJ2-3	CSARQTGLAVTDTQYF
17	TRBV6-2/TRBV6-3	TRBJ2-1	CASSYSSLAPSYNEQFF
12	TRBV10-3	TRBJ1-2	CAITGGVYGYTF
15	TRBV9	TRBJ1-2	CASSPQGRGTYGYTF
12	TRBV29-1	TRBJ1-2	CSVESGRYGYTF
14	TRBV4-3	TRBJ1-2	CASSQERLGSGYTF
14	TRBV6-1	TRBJ1-2	CASSVTTGEVGYTF
15	TRBV12-3/TRBV12-4	TRBJ2-1	CASSFGRGGHNEQFF
14	TRBV5-1	TRBJ2-1	CASSIGTVNNEQFF
18	TRBV3-1	TRBJ1-6	CASSQDPRANGQISPLHF
16	TRBV6-1	TRBJ2-7	CASQTNERGFSYEQYF
14	TRBV30	TRBJ2-2	CAWSAGTRAGELFF
14	TRBV12-3/TRBV12-4	TRBJ2-2	CASSPRELTGELFF
17	TRBV5-1	TRBJ2-1	CASSSGTSGRGYNEQFF
14	TRBV5-5	TRBJ1-1	CASLPDSMNTEAFF
19	TRBV9	TRBJ1-1	CASSVGLWTGDYMNTEAFF
13	TRBV10-3	TRBJ1-1	CAISDRGRTEAFF
14	TRBV6-1	TRBJ1-6	CASGRSPYNSPLHF
15	TRBV11-2	TRBJ2-1	CASSSPTRRNGEQFF
14	TRBV25-1	TRBJ2-3	CASSEGLAGGTQYF
20	TRBV5-1	TRBJ1-2	CASSGGQTSIGGALTYGYTF
16	TRBV27	TRBJ2-5	CASSGRTGGVRETQYF
14	TRBV6-1	TRBJ1-1	CASSEYRPNTEAFF
15	TRBV5-1	TRBJ1-1	CASSFSGGSRTEAFF
16	TRBV27	TRBJ1-5	CASSRLGINSNQPQHF
14	TRBV12-3/TRBV12-4	TRBJ2-1	CASRTGTSMNEQFF
14	TRBV20-1	TRBJ1-4	CSALSDRDNEKLFF
14	TRBV6-6	TRBJ2-5	CASSSSGAQETQYF